This T cell receptor beta chain was identified during a study of cytomegalovirus exposure and HLA in healthy donors. Germline CDR1 LNHDA, CDR2 SQIVND (reference sequence). Trimming stripped 3 bases from V and 6 bases from J, with 14 bases between. The CDR3 consists of 14 residues. Study-wide results and caveats: Specific recognition of CMV antigens was confirmed in vitro for a few chains (all CMV-associated). Usually a TCR sequence was rare, but some public TCRs were found in many donors. The study put under 200 TCR beta chains on its list as cytomegalovirus-associated.

Here immunoSEQ multiplex PCR was the method, and the copy in TCRdb shows in-frame clones only, minus some. In the table there are roughly 350,000 clones, approximately 90% of which are singletons. Regarding this clone: Antigen specificity is unknown.

The donors were members of the roughly 120-subject validation cohort (separate from the approximately 670-subject first cohort). The specimen sequenced was PBMCs. The clonotype comes from a woman aged 18-29 years in good health and CMV-seronegative. The chain uses TRBV19 and TRBJ1-2; weak D call: TRBD1 (5 bases). The CDR3 region has the DNA TGTGCCAGTAGTATGGACGGGGGTGGGGATGGCTACACCTTC. Its translation is CASSMDGGGDGYTF.